This TCR beta chain emerged from a study of T cells after posttransplantation cyclophosphamide. Study-wide results and caveats: Skin or GI-infiltrating T cells shared few TRB sequences with blood. TRB clonality was highly associated with recipient CMV seropositivity and reactivation. Donor-recipient repertoire similarity was low at 1-2 months, rising over year one.

Busulfan-fludarabine conditioning, marrow transplant, and cyclophosphamide on days +3 and +4 were administered. TCRdb keeps only in-frame clones here, not all; method: immunoSEQ multiplex PCR. This sample has around 26,000 clones, each found more than once. In its sample, this clone was seen many times. Its antigen remains unidentified. This sequence originates from a male patient between 18 and 35 years old who received an allogeneic stem cell transplant from a related donor, was CMV-positive, and had no GVHD. Among the T cells, some may be from the graft donor. This specimen was PBMCs, taken after allogeneic stem cell transplant with posttransplant cyclophosphamide.

CDR3 coding DNA: TGCGCCAGCAGCTTGGAGCTAGCGGGATTCGGAGATACGCAGTATTTT. Its translation: CASSLELAGFGDTQYF. The rearrangement links TRBV5-1 to TRBJ2-3; 9 nucleotides align to TRBD2. J lost 5 bases, V lost 0 bases, and 7 bases had no gene match. The CDR3 has 16 amino acids. Per germline, CDR1 SGHRS and CDR2 YFSETQ.